In its sample, the clone carrying this T cell receptor (beta chain) was seen once. TCRdb ran MiXCR on the 5' RACE reads and lists one entry per CDR3 protein. The data show a few hundred thousand distinct CDR3 sequences, about 24% seen once. The data are from a study of T-cell memory formation after mild COVID-19. Per germline, CDR1 SGDLS and CDR2 YYNGEE. V was cut by 0 bases and J by 6 bases, with 15 bases left in between. This CDR3 spans 15 amino acids. The J gene is TRBJ1-1, the V gene TRBV9; D is perhaps TRBD1 (6 bases). The TCR originated in an adult woman who had mild COVID-19 (a few samples of this study predate the infection). Cell type and time point are not known. The sequenced material came from PBMCs or a T cell subset sorted from them (not recorded which). The DNA for the CDR3 is TGTGCCAGCAGCGTAGCTGTGGGGGGCTTTGCTGAAGCTTTCTTT. Its translation: CASSVAVGGFAEAFF.